This passage covers 22 T cell receptor beta chains from one sample sequenced in a study of CD8+ T cells in alopecia areata. Treatment given: oral pan-JAK inhibitor, 5-10 mg twice daily. TCR sequencing used cDNA made by reverse transcription of extracted RNA. Some clones are missing from TCRdb's copy, which holds only in-frame ones; the method was immunoSEQ multiplex PCR. The sample has roughly 100,000 clones, more than 55% seen once. This material consisted of CD8+ T cells sorted from blood, taken at week 4, from a patient treated with tofacitinib. Every receptor here comes from a human donor with alopecia areata.

DNA of the CDR3: TGTGCCAGCAGTACCGAACCTAGCGGGGCCGCCTACAATGAGCAGTTCTTC. This gives the protein CASSTEPSGAAYNEQFF. The V call is TRBV2, the J call TRBJ2-1; 9 nucleotides match TRBD2. The CDR3 runs to 17 residues. The germline V gene has CDR1 SNHLY and CDR2 FYNNEI. Trimming cost V 5 bases and J 2 bases; bases outside gene matches: 10. Complete variable domain (other parts from reference TRBV2 and TRBJ2-1): EPEVTQTPSHQVTQMGQEVILRCVPISNHLYFYWYRQILGQKVEFLVSFYNNEISEKSEIFDDQFSVERPDGSNFTLKIRSTKLEDSAMYFCASSTEPSGAAYNEQFFGPGTRLTVL.

The chain carries TRBV2 and TRBJ2-3; no reliable D call. The V gene's germline CDR1 is SNHLY and CDR2 FYNNEI. V shed 2 bases and J shed 0 bases, with 6 bases lying between them. There are 14 residues in the CDR3. CDR3 coding DNA: TGTGCCAGCAGTGAACAGGCGAGCACAGATACGCAGTATTTT. Its protein is CASSEQASTDTQYF.

The chain joins TRBV4-1 to TRBJ2-5; tentative D call: TRBD2 (6 bases). The V and J ends lost 2 bases and 2 bases respectively, with 15 bases between them. Per germline, CDR1 MGHRA and CDR2 YSYEKL. This CDR3 region has 16 residues. CDR3 sequence reads: CASSQRGLGGQETQYF. DNA for the CDR3: TGCGCCAGCAGCCAACGGGGACTTGGGGGACAAGAGACCCAGTACTTC.

J is TRBJ2-2 and V is TRBV7-6; D possibly corresponds to TRBD2 (5 bases). The CDR3 runs to 13 residues. The V gene's germline CDR1 is SGHVS and CDR2 FNYEAQ. Trimming left V 8 bases short and J 6 bases short, with 13 bases between. As DNA, the CDR3 is TGTGCCAGCGGAGGTTTTTGGGCCGGGGAGCTGTTTTTT. Residues: CASGGFWAGELFF.

The CDR3 sequence: CASRTTSGGVTDTQYF. CDR3 in DNA: TGTGCCAGCAGAACCACTAGCGGGGGCGTCACAGATACGCAGTATTTT. This chain uses TRBV27 with TRBJ2-3, with 11 bases lining up with TRBD2. CDR1 is MNHEY and CDR2 is SMNVEV in the germline V gene (reference sequence). The CDR3 totals 16 residues. V was clipped by 6 bases and J by 2 bases; unmatched bases: 7.

The V call is TRBV20-1, the J call TRBJ2-7; D is unresolved. This CDR3 is 10 amino acids long. The V gene lost 6 bases and the J gene lost 1 base, with 4 bases spanning the gap. CDR1 and CDR2 (germline): DFQATT, SNEGSKA (reference sequence). In nucleotides, the CDR3 is TGCAGTGCCCAGTCCTACGAGCAGTACTTC. It yields the protein CSAQSYEQYF.

The rearrangement links TRBV7-9 to TRBJ2-7; D is uncertain. The V end lost 1 base, the J end lost 5 bases, and 9 bases lay between the germline ends. Per germline, CDR1 SEHNR and CDR2 FQNEAQ (reference sequence). This CDR3 is 13 amino acids long. CDR3 sequence: CASSLVSADEQYF. The CDR3 DNA reads TGTGCCAGCAGCTTAGTATCGGCCGACGAGCAGTACTTC.

This clone appeared a single time. The rearrangement uses TRBV4-3 and TRBJ2-5; 7 bases are a match to TRBD1. V trimming: 3 bases; J trimming: 4 bases; junction bases outside the gene matches: 5. Germline lookup yields CDR1 LGHNA and CDR2 YSLEER. CDR3 length: 14 amino acids. The CDR3 is CASSQGNRGETQYF. The CDR3 DNA reads as TGCGCCAGCAGCCAGGGCAACAGGGGAGAGACCCAGTACTTC.

This clone was seen a handful of times. CDR3 coding DNA: TGCAGCGTTGAAACTCTCGGAGGCGTAGAGACCCAGTACTTC. This gives the protein CSVETLGGVETQYF. V gene TRBV29-1 combines with J gene TRBJ2-5; possibly TRBD2 for D (5 bases). V was trimmed by 2 bases and J by 4 bases, leaving 14 bases between them. CDR3 length equals 14 residues. In germline, CDR1 is SQVTM, CDR2 ANQGSEA. The full variable domain, its missing parts supplied by reference TRBV29-1 and TRBJ2-5, is SAVISQKPSRDICQRGTSLTIQCQVDSQVTMMFWYRQQPGQSLTLIATANQGSEATYESGFVIDKFPISRPNLTFSTLTVSNMSPEDSSIYLCSVETLGGVETQYFGPGTRLLVL.

The chain is built from TRBV19 and TRBJ1-1; D call uncertain. The CDR3 consists of 14 residues. The V end lost 6 bases, the J end lost 1 base, and 12 bases lay between the germline ends. In germline, CDR1 is LNHDA, CDR2 SQIVND (reference sequence). In nucleotides, the CDR3 is TGTGCCAGTAGCTGGGGAGGCGCGAACACTGAAGCTTTCTTT. It yields the protein CASSWGGANTEAFF.

This rearrangement joins TRBV28 to TRBJ2-5; D unclear. The CDR3 has 14 amino acids. Trimming took off 7 bases at V and 0 bases at J, with 12 bases between the two ends. The germline gives CDR1 MDHEN, CDR2 SYDVKM. Written as DNA, the CDR3 is TGTGCCAGCACTTCGGACGGTTACCAAGAGACCCAGTACTTC. Protein product: CASTSDGYQETQYF.

The chain is built from TRBV11-2 and TRBJ2-1; D gene uncertain. Germline assignment: CDR1 SGHAT and CDR2 FQNNGV. The CDR3 is 13 amino acids. The V end lost 4 bases, the J end lost 4 bases, and 8 bases lay between the germline ends. The CDR3 is CASSSGSYNEQFF. The CDR3 nucleotides are TGTGCCAGCAGCTCTGGTAGTTACAATGAGCAGTTCTTC.

This clone was counted a few times. An end of the junction does not agree with germline; a read error may underlie this. The chain has TRBV4-1 and TRBJ2-1; D uncertain. The CDR3 is 12 amino acids. In germline, CDR1 is MGHRA, CDR2 YSYEKL. Here the CDR3 DNA reads TGTGCCAGCAGCTTCGGCCGCAATGAGCAGTTCTTC. Translation gives CASSFGRNEQFF.

J is TRBJ1-2 and V is TRBV7-8; D perhaps matches TRBD1 (6 bases). V was pared by 5 bases and J by 4 bases, with 17 bases between. Per the germline V gene, CDR1 is SGHVS and CDR2 is FQNEAQ. The CDR3 is made up of 15 amino acids. The CDR3 DNA reads as TGTGCCAGCAGCGAGGGGGTTGACACGTCCTATGGCTACACCTTC. It is translated as CASSEGVDTSYGYTF.

V usage is TRBV28 and J usage is TRBJ2-3; 10 bases are a match to TRBD1. The J segment lost 6 bases and the V segment lost 2 bases, leaving 17 bases of the junction unmatched. Per germline, CDR1 MDHEN and CDR2 SYDVKM. The CDR3 spans 19 residues. The chain's CDR3 is CASSLPAGTGDSLVDTQYF. The CDR3 DNA reads as TGTGCCAGCAGTTTACCCGCCGGGACAGGGGACTCACTAGTGGATACGCAGTATTTT.

The CDR3 reads CASSLYPPDEQYF. CDR3 sequence (DNA): TGCGCCAGCAGCTTGTACCCCCCGGACGAGCAGTACTTC. The chain recombines TRBV5-1 with TRBJ2-7, with D unclear. The CDR3 covers 13 residues. The V gene lost 1 base and the J gene lost 5 bases, with 10 bases spanning the gap. The germline V gene encodes CDR1 SGHRS and CDR2 YFSETQ.

The CDR3 region is CASSLSTGPNTEAFF. The CDR3 nucleotides read TGTGCCAGCAGCTTGTCCACAGGCCCGAACACTGAAGCTTTCTTT. The chain uses TRBV5-6 and TRBJ1-1; the D gene is possibly TRBD1 (5 bases). The CDR3 has 15 amino acids. Trimming shortened V by 1 base and J by 1 base, and 11 bases separated the two germline ends. The germline V gene encodes CDR1 SGHDT and CDR2 YYEEEE.

CDR3 region: CASRPTGTGSYEQYF. In nucleotides, the CDR3 is TGTGCCAGCAGACCAACCGGGACAGGGTCTTACGAGCAGTACTTC. This chain connects TRBV7-9 to TRBJ2-7, with 9 bases aligning to TRBD1. V lost 6 bases, J lost 4 bases, and 10 bases stayed unmatched. Germline values: CDR1 SEHNR, CDR2 FQNEAQ (reference sequence). The CDR3 is 15 amino acids.

The DNA for the CDR3 is TGTGCCAGCAGCTTCGGGGGACAAGGACTTTCACCCCAAGAGACCCAGTACTTC. It specifies CASSFGGQGLSPQETQYF. The V and J genes are TRBV7-8 and TRBJ2-5, with D perhaps TRBD1 or TRBD2 (6 bases each). Deletions cut 3 bases from V and 1 base from J, with 21 bases between. The CDR3 length is 18 residues. Germline CDR1 and CDR2: SGHVS and FQNEAQ.

The chain recombines TRBV9 with TRBJ2-3, with no clear D. The CDR3 is 13 residues long. In germline, CDR1 is SGDLS, CDR2 YYNGEE. V lost 3 bases to trimming and J lost 4 bases, with 9 bases between them. DNA for the CDR3: TGTGCCAGCAGCGCGTCAGCGCCAGATACGCAGTATTTT. Its translation is CASSASAPDTQYF.

J is TRBJ1-1 and V is TRBV30, with D unresolved. Germline CDR1 reads GTSNPN; CDR2 reads SVGIG (reference sequence). The length of the CDR3 is 13 residues. V shed 2 bases and J shed 1 base, with 8 bases lying between them. The CDR3 DNA is TGTGCCTGGAGTTTGGCGGGGAACACTGAAGCTTTCTTT. Amino acids: CAWSLAGNTEAFF.

The rearrangement links TRBV27 to TRBJ2-7, with 7 bases identical to TRBD2. Germline V gives CDR1 MNHEY, CDR2 SMNVEV (reference sequence). This CDR3 spans 12 amino acids. V shed 6 bases and J 5 bases; nucleotides not matched to a gene: 4. CDR3 sequence reads: CASSPRGNEQYF. DNA of the CDR3: TGTGCCAGCAGCCCGCGGGGGAACGAGCAGTACTTC.